Only one count was recorded for the clone carrying this TCR beta chain. Its antigen is unknown. It was with 60 Vbeta and 13 Jbeta primers that the PCR ran. Some clones are missing from TCRdb's copy, which holds only in-frame ones; the method was immunoSEQ multiplex PCR. Among around 170,000 clones listed, approximately 79% were seen once. J lost 1 base, V lost 5 bases, and 9 bases had no gene match. Germline CDR1 and CDR2: MNHNY and SVGAGI (reference sequence). The length of the CDR3 is 16 residues. The entry originates in a study of cytomegalovirus exposure and HLA in healthy donors. Overall study findings and caveats: Earlier results showed most TCR beta V segments being productive about 87% or about 30% of the time.

Sequencing used PBMCs. This receptor was identified in a man aged 35-49 years in good health and CMV-seropositive. The chain couples TRBV6-6 to TRBJ1-1; 8 positions agree with TRBD1. As DNA, the CDR3 is TGTGCCAGCAGTCCCACCCGGACAGGGAGGAACACTGAAGCTTTCTTT. Residues: CASSPTRTGRNTEAFF.